The rows below give T cell receptor beta chains drawn from one sample of a study of blood T cell repertoires in COVID-19. Method: immunoSEQ multiplex PCR; TCRdb's copy keeps in-frame clones and lacks some. The sample holds about 52,000 clones, about nine tenths seen once. Sequencing was carried out using peripheral blood. The origin of the receptors is a man over 45 with active COVID-19. Both conserved end residues are part of each CDR3. Each record gives: D gene, clone size, J gene, V gene, CDR3 protein, CDR3 DNA. The D gene is left open where the match is weak. Rows give clone size only sometimes, using once, few, many, or a class for an expanded clone.

D gene: -
clone size: -
J gene: TRBJ1-4
V gene: TRBV5-1
CDR3 protein: CASTLEGTSAGKLFF
CDR3 DNA: TGCGCCAGCACCCTTGAAGGGACATCGGCTGGAAAACTGTTTTTT

D gene: TRBD1
clone size: -
J gene: TRBJ2-2
V gene: TRBV5-1
CDR3 protein: CASSPGTGPSEELFF
CDR3 DNA: TGCGCCAGCAGCCCGGGGACAGGGCCTTCCGAGGAGCTGTTTTTT

D gene: TRBD1
clone size: -
J gene: TRBJ2-7
V gene: TRBV18
CDR3 protein: CASSPFRGQGYEQYF
CDR3 DNA: TGTGCCAGCTCACCATTTAGGGGACAGGGCTACGAGCAGTACTTC

D gene: -
clone size: -
J gene: TRBJ2-5
V gene: TRBV7-8
CDR3 protein: CASSYRGTLREETQYF
CDR3 DNA: TGTGCCAGCAGCTATCGCGGGACCCTGAGGGAAGAGACCCAGTACTTC

D gene: -
clone size: -
J gene: TRBJ2-7
V gene: TRBV6-5
CDR3 protein: CASSYSRYGGYEQYF
CDR3 DNA: TGTGCCAGCAGTTACTCGAGGTACGGCGGTTACGAGCAGTACTTC

D gene: -
clone size: once
J gene: TRBJ1-2
V gene: TRBV6-5
CDR3 protein: CASSTGQGSYGYTF
CDR3 DNA: TGTGCCAGCAGTACTGGTCAGGGGTCCTATGGCTACACCTTC

D gene: -
clone size: -
J gene: TRBJ2-3
V gene: TRBV25-1
CDR3 protein: CASSEYPYDTQYF
CDR3 DNA: TGTGCCAGCAGTGAATATCCCTACGATACGCAGTATTTT

D gene: -
clone size: -
J gene: TRBJ1-3
V gene: TRBV3-1/TRBV3-2
CDR3 protein: CASSHRPGTGNTIYF
CDR3 DNA: TGTGCCAGCAGCCATCGTCCAGGGACTGGAAACACCATATATTTT

D gene: TRBD2
clone size: -
J gene: TRBJ2-3
V gene: TRBV10-3
CDR3 protein: CAITKSPAGGIDTQYF
CDR3 DNA: TGTGCCATCACCAAATCTCCAGCGGGGGGGATAGATACGCAGTATTTT

D gene: -
clone size: -
J gene: TRBJ2-3
V gene: TRBV7-6
CDR3 protein: CASSLAARGDTDTQYF
CDR3 DNA: TGTGCCAGCAGCTTAGCCGCCAGGGGCGACACAGATACGCAGTATTTT

D gene: -
clone size: -
J gene: TRBJ2-7
V gene: TRBV5-1
CDR3 protein: CASRVEVGGSYEQYF
CDR3 DNA: TGCGCCAGCAGGGTGGAGGTAGGGGGATCATACGAGCAGTACTTC

D gene: -
clone size: few
J gene: TRBJ2-5
V gene: TRBV7-2
CDR3 protein: CASSLASGPQETQYF
CDR3 DNA: TGTGCCAGCAGCTTAGCTAGCGGACCTCAAGAGACCCAGTACTTC

D gene: TRBD1
clone size: -
J gene: TRBJ1-1
V gene: TRBV11-3
CDR3 protein: CASSPGQGHRTEAFF
CDR3 DNA: TGTGCCAGCAGCCCGGGACAGGGGCATCGCACTGAAGCTTTCTTT

D gene: TRBD1
clone size: -
J gene: TRBJ1-6
V gene: TRBV5-1
CDR3 protein: CASSLQTGGGSPLHF
CDR3 DNA: TGCGCCAGCAGCTTGCAAACAGGGGGCGGTTCACCCCTCCACTTT

D gene: -
clone size: -
J gene: TRBJ2-5
V gene: TRBV3-1/TRBV3-2
CDR3 protein: CASSPNSYQETQYF
CDR3 DNA: TGTGCCAGCAGCCCCAACTCGTACCAAGAGACCCAGTACTTC

D gene: -
clone size: -
J gene: TRBJ2-7
V gene: TRBV30
CDR3 protein: CAWSEGHPYEQYF
CDR3 DNA: TGTGCCTGGAGCGAGGGACACCCCTACGAGCAGTACTTC

D gene: TRBD2
clone size: -
J gene: TRBJ2-2
V gene: TRBV30
CDR3 protein: CAWSPRVGTSVANTGELFF
CDR3 DNA: TGTGCCTGGAGCCCTCGGGTCGGGACTAGCGTAGCGAACACCGGGGAGCTGTTTTTT

D gene: -
clone size: -
J gene: TRBJ2-7
V gene: TRBV18
CDR3 protein: CASSPTGVGSYEQYF
CDR3 DNA: TGTGCCAGCTCACCAACCGGGGTGGGATCCTACGAGCAGTACTTC

D gene: TRBD2
clone size: -
J gene: TRBJ2-3
V gene: TRBV4-1
CDR3 protein: CASGASGSTDTQYF
CDR3 DNA: TGCGCCAGCGGGGCTAGCGGCTCAACAGATACGCAGTATTTT

D gene: -
clone size: -
J gene: TRBJ1-5
V gene: TRBV2
CDR3 protein: CASRSRETSNQPQHF
CDR3 DNA: TGTGCCAGCAGGAGTAGGGAGACCTCGAATCAGCCCCAGCATTTT

D gene: -
clone size: once
J gene: TRBJ1-2
V gene: TRBV2
CDR3 protein: CAGGEGNYGYTF
CDR3 DNA: TGTGCCGGAGGGGAGGGTAACTATGGCTACACCTTC

D gene: TRBD2
clone size: -
J gene: TRBJ2-2
V gene: TRBV2
CDR3 protein: CASSSPTSGSGGELFF
CDR3 DNA: TGTGCCAGCAGCTCGCCGACTAGCGGGAGTGGCGGGGAGCTGTTTTTT

D gene: -
clone size: -
J gene: TRBJ2-7
V gene: TRBV18
CDR3 protein: CASSPETPAGTYEQYF
CDR3 DNA: TGTGCCAGCTCACCGGAAACGCCGGCGGGGACCTACGAGCAGTACTTC

D gene: -
clone size: -
J gene: TRBJ1-6
V gene: TRBV6-2/TRBV6-3
CDR3 protein: CASSYTASYNSPLHF
CDR3 DNA: TGTGCCAGCAGTTACACAGCCAGTTATAATTCACCCCTCCACTTT

D gene: TRBD1
clone size: -
J gene: TRBJ1-2
V gene: TRBV2
CDR3 protein: CASSEAGDRGNYGYTF
CDR3 DNA: TGTGCCAGCAGCGAAGCGGGAGACAGGGGTAACTATGGCTACACCTTC

D gene: -
clone size: -
J gene: TRBJ2-5
V gene: TRBV18
CDR3 protein: CASSPPLARPGETQYF
CDR3 DNA: TGTGCCAGCTCACCACCGTTGGCTAGACCGGGGGAGACCCAGTACTTC

D gene: -
clone size: -
J gene: TRBJ2-3
V gene: TRBV7-2
CDR3 protein: CASSLAQARTDTQYF
CDR3 DNA: TGTGCCAGCAGCCTGGCACAGGCCCGCACAGATACGCAGTATTTT

D gene: TRBD1
clone size: -
J gene: TRBJ1-2
V gene: TRBV7-2
CDR3 protein: CASSPELARSGTAYGYTF
CDR3 DNA: TGTGCCAGCAGCCCAGAACTAGCCCGATCCGGGACAGCCTATGGCTACACCTTC

D gene: TRBD1
clone size: -
J gene: TRBJ2-2
V gene: TRBV4-2
CDR3 protein: CASNRGQGDTGELFF
CDR3 DNA: TGTGCCAGCAACCGAGGACAGGGCGACACCGGGGAGCTGTTTTTT

D gene: -
clone size: -
J gene: TRBJ1-5
V gene: TRBV3-1/TRBV3-2
CDR3 protein: CASSQAGHNSNQPQHF
CDR3 DNA: TGTGCCAGCAGCCAAGCGGGACATAATAGCAATCAGCCCCAGCATTTT

D gene: TRBD2
clone size: -
J gene: TRBJ2-7
V gene: TRBV15
CDR3 protein: CATSRDKGRLAGSEQYF
CDR3 DNA: TGTGCCACCAGCAGAGATAAGGGTCGACTAGCGGGTAGCGAGCAGTACTTC

D gene: -
clone size: -
J gene: TRBJ2-7
V gene: TRBV13
CDR3 protein: CASSLGGSSKFAYEQYF
CDR3 DNA: TGTGCCAGCAGCTTAGGGGGCTCGAGTAAGTTTGCTTACGAGCAGTACTTC

D gene: TRBD2
clone size: -
J gene: TRBJ2-1
V gene: TRBV2
CDR3 protein: CASSQGLAGGNEQFF
CDR3 DNA: TGTGCCAGCAGCCAGGGACTAGCGGGGGGGAATGAGCAGTTCTTC

D gene: -
clone size: -
J gene: TRBJ2-3
V gene: TRBV6-5
CDR3 protein: CASSYTPSSQGHTQYF
CDR3 DNA: TGTGCCAGCAGTTACACACCCTCCTCTCAGGGGCATACGCAGTATTTT

D gene: TRBD2
clone size: -
J gene: TRBJ2-1
V gene: TRBV11-2
CDR3 protein: CASSSRLAGVYNEQFF
CDR3 DNA: TGTGCCAGCAGCTCCCGACTAGCGGGAGTCTACAATGAGCAGTTCTTC

D gene: -
clone size: -
J gene: TRBJ2-7
V gene: TRBV2
CDR3 protein: CASSEEQGSEQYF
CDR3 DNA: TGTGCCAGCAGTGAAGAACAGGGAAGCGAGCAGTACTTC

D gene: TRBD2
clone size: -
J gene: TRBJ2-5
V gene: TRBV9
CDR3 protein: CASSVAFSGGRQETQYF
CDR3 DNA: TGTGCCAGCAGCGTAGCTTTTAGCGGGGGGCGACAAGAGACCCAGTACTTC

D gene: TRBD2
clone size: -
J gene: TRBJ2-7
V gene: TRBV4-2
CDR3 protein: CASSQPTGTSSYEQYF
CDR3 DNA: TGTGCCAGCAGCCAACCCACCGGGACTAGTAGCTACGAGCAGTACTTC

D gene: -
clone size: -
J gene: TRBJ2-3
V gene: TRBV5-1
CDR3 protein: CASSLFQGTDTQYF
CDR3 DNA: TGCGCCAGCAGCTTGTTCCAGGGGACAGATACGCAGTATTTT

D gene: -
clone size: -
J gene: TRBJ2-3
V gene: TRBV4-3
CDR3 protein: CASSQSGGTTDTQYF
CDR3 DNA: TGCGCCAGCAGCCAATCTGGAGGCACCACAGATACGCAGTATTTT

D gene: TRBD2
clone size: -
J gene: TRBJ2-1
V gene: TRBV11-1
CDR3 protein: CASSPLAGYNEQFF
CDR3 DNA: TGTGCCAGCAGCCCTCTAGCGGGATACAATGAGCAGTTCTTC

D gene: TRBD1
clone size: -
J gene: TRBJ1-2
V gene: TRBV10-3
CDR3 protein: CAASNRGSGYGYTF
CDR3 DNA: TGTGCCGCTTCGAACAGGGGGTCCGGCTATGGCTACACCTTC

D gene: -
clone size: -
J gene: TRBJ1-6
V gene: TRBV4-3
CDR3 protein: CASSQAGTINSPLHF
CDR3 DNA: TGCGCCAGCAGCCAGGCCGGGACTATTAATTCACCCCTCCACTTT

D gene: -
clone size: -
J gene: TRBJ1-5
V gene: TRBV3-1/TRBV3-2
CDR3 protein: CASSPLFGSNQPQHF
CDR3 DNA: TGTGCCAGCAGCCCCCTCTTTGGCAGCAATCAGCCCCAGCATTTT

D gene: -
clone size: once
J gene: TRBJ1-3
V gene: TRBV7-2
CDR3 protein: CASSLHRDSGNTIYF
CDR3 DNA: TGTGCCAGCAGCTTACACCGGGACTCTGGAAACACCATATATTTT

D gene: -
clone size: -
J gene: TRBJ1-1
V gene: TRBV29-1
CDR3 protein: CSVGVSAGRFIPAFF
CDR3 DNA: TGCAGCGTTGGGGTGTCGGCAGGGAGGTTTATTCCGGCTTTCTTT